The 22 T cell receptor beta chains below were found in one sample sequenced in a study of T cell repertoires in cytomegalovirus infection. TCRdb ran MiXCR on the reads and lists one entry per CDR3 protein. The table records roughly 700,000 distinct CDR3 sequences, around 30% of them present only once. These TCRs are of unknown antigen specificity. Sequencing was performed on cultured PBMCs, taken from culture after CMV antigen stimulation. These receptors originate from a human donor in good health (CMV status not recorded). Some clones in this sample may be carry-over from other donors' samples.

This clonotype was seen more than once but under ten times. The V gene is TRBV12-3 or TRBV12-4, the J gene TRBJ2-5; TRBD2 is a possible D gene (6 bases). The V gene lost 3 bases and the J gene lost 3 bases, with 11 bases spanning the gap. The CDR3 sequence is 14 residues long. CDR3 nucleotides: TGTGCCAGCAGTTTCGTTCCGGGAGAAGAGACCCAGTACTTC. Translated, it gives CASSFVPGEETQYF.

This clonotype was picked up a small number of times. V is TRBV4-1 and J is TRBJ1-5; D not resolved. There are 17 residues in the CDR3. V dropped 4 bases and J dropped 5 bases, with 21 bases sitting between them. Germline V CDR1 and CDR2: MGHRA, YSYEKL. The CDR3 nucleotides read TGCGCCAGCAGCCCCACCCGCACGGTCACAGAGTATCAGCCCCAGCATTTT. It codes for CASSPTRTVTEYQPQHF.

In nucleotides, the CDR3 is TGTGCCGTAAGAGGACTAGCGGGGCCCACCGGGGAGCTGTTTTTT. Translation gives CAVRGLAGPTGELFF. The chain combines TRBV2 with TRBJ2-2; 12 nucleotides match TRBD2. V was clipped by 11 bases and J by 4 bases; unmatched bases: 8. There are 15 residues in the CDR3. Germline-derived CDR1 and CDR2 are SNHLY and FYNNEI.

This sequence joins TRBV6-6 and TRBJ2-7, with TRBD1 matching over 10 bases. This CDR3 comprises 19 residues. With V trimmed by 2 bases and J by 0 bases, 13 bases remained unmatched. Germline lookup yields CDR1 MNHNY and CDR2 SVGAGI (reference sequence). The CDR3 DNA reads as TGTGCCAGCAGTTACACGACAGGGGGCGGCCTAATTAGCTCCTACGAGCAGTACTTC. Its protein is CASSYTTGGGLISSYEQYF.

The gene calls are TRBV14 and TRBJ1-1; D is uncertain. V lost 0 bases to trimming and J lost 3 bases, with 8 bases between them. Germline V gene lookup returns CDR1 SGHDN and CDR2 FVKESK. The CDR3 is made up of 14 amino acids. The CDR3: CASSQDGRDTEAFF. As DNA, the CDR3 is TGTGCCAGCAGCCAAGATGGGAGGGACACTGAAGCTTTCTTT.

Many counts were recorded for this clonotype. The chain joins TRBV7-2 to TRBJ1-1; no firm D call. This CDR3 spans 13 amino acids. The germline V gene has CDR1 SGHTA and CDR2 FQGNSA. Trimming took 4 bases from V and 5 from J, leaving 11 bases between them. CDR3 sequence (DNA): TGTGCCAGCAGCTACAAAGGTGGGACTGAAGCTTTCTTT. This codes for CASSYKGGTEAFF. Full variable domain (outside the CDR3, taken from reference TRBV7-2 and TRBJ1-1): GAGVSQSPSNKVTEKGKDVELRCDPISGHTALYWYRQSLGQGLEFLIYFQGNSAPDKSGLPSDRFSAERTGGSVSTLTIQRTQQEDSAVYLCASSYKGGTEAFFGQGTRLTVV.

CDR3 sequence reads: CASSWDTNTGELFF. The CDR3 bases are TGTGCCAGCAGTTGGGACACCAACACCGGGGAGCTGTTTTTT. The V gene is TRBV7-9, the J gene TRBJ2-2; weak D call: TRBD1 (6 bases). V lost 6 bases and J lost 2, with 10 bases in between. This CDR3 comprises 14 residues. CDR1 SEHNR and CDR2 FQNEAQ come from the germline V gene (reference sequence).

V and J are TRBV10-3 and TRBJ2-3, with D tentatively TRBD2 (6 bases). Germline CDR1 ENHRY, CDR2 SYGVKD. V shed 5 bases and J shed 4 bases, with 7 bases lying between them. The CDR3 is made up of 12 amino acids. The CDR3 bases are TGTGCCATCAGTCCGGGGGCAGATACGCAGTATTTT. Its translation: CAISPGADTQYF.

This clonotype was observed once. CDR3 residues: CASTLQRGGIGTQYF. The CDR3 DNA follows: TGTGCCAGTACTTTGCAGCGGGGGGGCATCGGTACGCAGTATTTT. The chain has TRBV19 and TRBJ2-3, with 10 bases fitting TRBD2. This CDR3 has 15 amino acids. Trimming removed 7 bases from V and 8 bases from J; junction bases left unmatched: 12. In germline, CDR1 is LNHDA, CDR2 SQIVND (reference sequence).

The chain links TRBV20-1 to TRBJ1-2, with 11 bases that match TRBD1. Germline CDR1 is DFQATT and CDR2 is SNEGSKA (reference sequence). The CDR3 is 16 residues long. The ends lost 1 base at V and 6 bases at J; junction bases unmatched: 10. The CDR3 is CSARGTPGQGVDGYTF. The CDR3 region has the DNA TGCAGTGCTAGAGGAACACCGGGACAGGGGGTTGATGGCTACACCTTC.

The genes are TRBV6-2 or TRBV6-3 and TRBJ1-2; a possible D gene is TRBD1 (5 bases). CDR1 and CDR2 (germline): MNHEY, SVGEGT. V was shortened by 6 bases and J by 5 bases, with 16 bases between the two germline ends. This CDR3 has 14 amino acids. In DNA, the CDR3 is TGTGCCAGCAGCAGGGACTTCTTATGGTATGGCTACACCTTC. As protein: CASSRDFLWYGYTF.

This clonotype has only a few counts. The chain carries TRBV12-3 or TRBV12-4 and TRBJ2-7, with D maybe TRBD1 (5 bases). Trimming stripped 3 bases from V and 2 bases from J, with 8 bases between. The CDR3 sequence is 13 residues long. CDR3: CASSFGAAYEQYF. CDR3 DNA: TGTGCCAGCAGTTTTGGGGCCGCCTACGAGCAGTACTTC.

The genes are TRBV7-4 and TRBJ2-1, with TRBD2 identical over 11 bases. CDR3 size: 16 residues. Germline-derived CDR1 and CDR2 are SGHVT and SQSDAQ. With 2 bases clipped from V and 8 bases from J, the junction kept 8 bases outside the gene matches. Here the CDR3 reads CASSLSSGRPSDEQFF. The CDR3 DNA is TGTGCCAGCAGCTTATCTAGCGGGAGGCCCTCCGATGAGCAGTTCTTC.

V gene TRBV11-3 combines with J gene TRBJ2-5; 8 nucleotides line up with TRBD2. The CDR3 consists of 17 residues. Trimming cost V 1 base and J 5 bases; bases outside gene matches: 12. The germline CDR1 and CDR2 sequences are SGHNT and YENEEA. DNA of the CDR3: TGTGCCAGCAGCTTAGGGACGGCGGGAGGCCCGGGGGAGACCCAGTACTTC. Translated, it gives CASSLGTAGGPGETQYF. The full variable domain, its missing parts supplied by reference TRBV11-3 and TRBJ2-5, is EAGVVQSPRYKIIEKKQPVAFWCNPISGHNTLYWYLQNLGQGPELLIRYENEEAVDDSQLPKDRFSAERLKGVDSTLKIQPAELGDSAVYLCASSLGTAGGPGETQYFGPGTRLLVL.

The CDR3 spells CASSLEPLFYEQYF. As DNA, the CDR3 is TGTGCCAGCAGCTTGGAGCCTCTCTTCTACGAGCAGTACTTC. The chain couples TRBV7-3 to TRBJ2-7; D is undetermined. The CDR3 has 14 residues. The germline CDR1 and CDR2 sequences are SGHTA and FQGTGA. Trimming stripped 3 bases from V and 3 bases from J, with 12 bases between.

This clonotype was seen more than once but under ten times. The chain recombines TRBV2 with TRBJ2-5; no clear D gene. V gave up 4 bases and J gave up 1 base, with 13 bases separating them. This CDR3 contains 15 residues. Germline loops: CDR1 SNHLY, CDR2 FYNNEI. CDR3 nucleotide sequence: TGTGCCAGCAGTGCGCGCGTAAGAGTCCAAGAGACCCAGTACTTC. Its protein product is CASSARVRVQETQYF.

This clonotype occurred many times. The rearrangement joins TRBV7-2 to TRBJ1-2; D not certain. Trimming took 0 bases from V and 5 from J, leaving 10 bases between them. The CDR3 spans 14 residues. Germline CDR1 is SGHTA and CDR2 is FQGNSA. CDR3 sequence (DNA): TGTGCCAGCAGCTTAGCGGGCGGCTTTTATGGCTACACCTTC. Translation gives CASSLAGGFYGYTF.

This clonotype was detected a few times. The chain uses TRBV27 and TRBJ2-4; maybe TRBD2 (6 bases). With 1 base removed from V and 1 base from J, the gap between germline ends came to 11 bases. The CDR3 totals 16 residues. In germline, CDR1 is MNHEY, CDR2 SMNVEV (reference sequence). CDR3 in amino acids: CASSLWRGPAKNIQYF. The CDR3 nucleotides read TGTGCCAGCAGTTTATGGAGGGGCCCGGCCAAAAACATTCAGTACTTC.

The chain combines TRBV7-6 with TRBJ2-3, with a possible D match to TRBD1 (6 bases). The CDR3 totals 18 residues. The V gene lost 0 bases and the J gene lost 0 bases, with 16 bases spanning the gap. Germline V gives CDR1 SGHVS, CDR2 FNYEAQ. CDR3 protein: CASSLALGTHYSTDTQYF. The CDR3 bases are TGTGCCAGCAGCTTAGCGCTTGGGACACATTATAGCACAGATACGCAGTATTTT.

In this sample, this clonotype turned up a few times. V gene TRBV19 combines with J gene TRBJ1-1; TRBD1 matches at 8 bases. CDR3 size: 15 residues. Germline CDR1 and CDR2: LNHDA and SQIVND (reference sequence). Trimming at V came to 8 bases and at J to 2 bases, leaving 10 bases not matched to a gene. The CDR3 bases are TGTGCCAGTCGCCACCCGGGACAGGAAAACACTGAAGCTTTCTTT. This codes for CASRHPGQENTEAFF.

This clonotype was found a few times. This chain joins TRBV7-2 and TRBJ2-3, with D perhaps TRBD2 (5 bases). Per the germline V gene, CDR1 is SGHTA and CDR2 is FQGNSA. V dropped 2 bases and J dropped 3 bases, with 15 bases sitting between them. This CDR3 contains 16 residues. DNA for the CDR3: TGTGCCAGCAGCTTAACGAGCGGCCTTGGGACAGATACGCAGTATTTT. Translation: CASSLTSGLGTDTQYF.

Worth noting for this clonotype: A junction boundary mismatches the germline segment, possibly from a read error. Written as DNA, the CDR3 is TGTGCCAGCAGCCAAGCTCTGGGTTCGGCCTATGGCTACACCTTC. Translating gives CASSQALGSAYGYTF. The chain couples TRBV4-1 to TRBJ1-2; D gene ambiguous. CDR3 length: 15 amino acids. CDR1 and CDR2 from the germline V gene are MGHRA and YSYEKL.